This T cell receptor beta chain was observed in a study of T cell responses to AZD1222 COVID-19 vaccine. Trimming stripped 0 bases from V and 0 bases from J, with 3 bases between. This CDR3 has 14 residues. Germline CDR1 and CDR2: MGHRA and YSYEKL. Points from the study as a whole: It was only after the peak T cell response that any repertoires were sampled.

Here immunoSEQ multiplex PCR was the method, and the copy in TCRdb shows in-frame clones only, minus some. The sample includes roughly 140,000 clones, approximately 92% of them seen just once. A note on this clone: Its target is not known.

This specimen consisted of peripheral blood, obtained on day 0 of AZD1222 vaccination. The clonotype comes from an adult in good health. The V gene is TRBV4-1, the J gene TRBJ2-1; D is undetermined. The CDR3 region is CASSQEISYNEQFF. As DNA, the CDR3 is TGCGCCAGCAGCCAAGAGATCTCCTACAATGAGCAGTTCTTC.